These T cell receptor beta chains were read from a single sample in a study of blood T cell repertoires in COVID-19. TCRdb's copy holds only in-frame clones and misses some; the assay was immunoSEQ multiplex PCR. Of about 120,000 clones in the sample, around 85% were seen once. The sample consisted of peripheral blood. Receptors originate from a man aged 45-65 years with acute or convalescent COVID-19. The CDR3 runs from the conserved cysteine through the conserved F or W.

>TRBJ1-4|TRBV6-5
CASSPSREGEKLFF
>TRBJ1-5|TRBV2
CASSERYNQPQHF
>TRBJ2-7|TRBV5-6
CASRPSLTTNEQYF
>TRBJ2-2|TRBV7-3
CASSPTSGRLGELFF
>TRBJ2-7|TRBV5-4
CASSLASSEQYF
>TRBJ1-2|TRBV11-1
CASSLDPTYYGYTF
>TRBJ1-1|TRBV7-3
CASSPAGQDTEAFF
>TRBJ2-1|TRBV4-1
CASSPRVLAYNEQFF
>TRBJ1-1|TRBV19
CASSIGGAEAFF
>TRBJ2-2|TRBV3-1/TRBV3-2
CASSLLGLAGGRTGELFF
>TRBJ1-1|TRBV6-1
CASSEREMGGRAEAFF
>TRBJ1-4|TRBV6-5
CASSYRRGNEKLFF
>TRBJ2-6|TRBV6-5
CASRRFGSGANVLTF
>TRBJ1-5|TRBV29-1
CSGGQGINQPQHF
>TRBJ1-1|TRBV29-1
CSVDGGGVDTEAFF
>TRBJ2-5|TRBV28
CASRLGGAQTQYF
>TRBJ1-2|TRBV11-1
CASSLGENYGYTF
>TRBJ1-1|TRBV14
CASSAQGLTAFF
>TRBJ2-1|TRBV6-6
CASIRSLAGGFRSNEQFF
>TRBJ2-5|TRBV5-1
CASSRGSGGETQYF
>TRBJ1-2|TRBV21-1
CATLGTGENYGYTF
>TRBJ2-5|TRBV30
CAWSSGLATPETQYF